What follows is one T cell receptor (beta chain) and its context. The record originates from a study of CD8 T cells in ankylosing spondylitis. Quantitative 5'-RACE with molecular barcodes produced the TCR beta libraries. TCRdb ran MiXCR on the 5' RACE reads and lists one entry per CDR3 protein. The sample lists roughly 150,000 distinct CDR3 sequences, under 35% seen once, with 6% in the top ten. The V gene lost 5 bases and the J gene lost 2 bases, with 13 bases spanning the gap. The CDR3 has 14 amino acids. Germline assignment: CDR1 DFQATT and CDR2 SNEGSKA (reference sequence). This chain joins TRBV20-1 and TRBJ1-3; no clear D. The sample was synovial fluid, either unsorted or a sorted T cell fraction (not recorded which). This receptor was identified in a male donor with ankylosing spondylitis. CDR3 in DNA: TGCAGTGCTCCAGGTTCTGGGCCTGGAAACACCATATATTTT. Protein sequence: CSAPGSGPGNTIYF.